The rows below give T cell receptor beta chains drawn from one sample of a study of STAT5B mutations in CD4+ large granular lymphocyte leukemia. Sequenced by immunoSEQ multiplex PCR; TCRdb stores in-frame clones only, minus some. The data show 30,000 to 35,000 clones, about 85% seen once. What was sequenced was CD4+ T cells from blood buffy coats. These receptors all stem from a human donor in good health. Both conserved end residues are part of each CDR3. The D gene is left open where the match is weak. Some rows mark clone size as missing; the rest say once, few, many or name a class of expanded clone.

length: 11
D: -
size: -
V: TRBV28
J: TRBJ2-7
DNA: TGTGCCAGCAGTTCCCCGGACGAGCAGTACTTC
CDR3: CASSSPDEQYF

length: 11
D: -
size: -
V: TRBV6-1
J: TRBJ2-7
DNA: TGTGCCAGCAGTGTTTTCAACGAGCAGTACTTC
CDR3: CASSVFNEQYF

length: 15
D: TRBD2
size: -
V: TRBV30
J: TRBJ2-7
DNA: TGTGCCTGGAACCGAGTAGCGGGAGGGCCTCAAGAGCAGTACTTC
CDR3: CAWNRVAGGPQEQYF

length: 15
D: TRBD1
size: -
V: TRBV18
J: TRBJ2-2
DNA: TGTGCCAGCTCCCGACAGGGGAGTCCCACCGGGGAGCTGTTTTTT
CDR3: CASSRQGSPTGELFF

length: 14
D: -
size: -
V: TRBV9
J: TRBJ1-6
DNA: TGTGCCAGCAGCCCCCTCCTTCATAATTCACCCCTCCACTTT
CDR3: CASSPLLHNSPLHF

length: 15
D: TRBD2
size: -
V: TRBV7-6
J: TRBJ2-3
DNA: TGTGCCAGCACCCAGAAGGCTAGCGGGAAAGATACGCAGTATTTT
CDR3: CASTQKASGKDTQYF

length: 15
D: -
size: -
V: TRBV28
J: TRBJ2-7
DNA: TGTGCCAGCAGTCTCTGGGGTGGGAGCTCCTACGAGCAGTACTTC
CDR3: CASSLWGGSSYEQYF

length: 12
D: -
size: -
V: TRBV13
J: TRBJ2-3
DNA: TGTGCCAGCAGCTTATATGCAGATACGCAGTATTTT
CDR3: CASSLYADTQYF

length: 14
D: -
size: -
V: TRBV7-3
J: TRBJ2-3
DNA: TGTGCCAGCAGCACCGGGACTAGCACAGATACGCAGTATTTT
CDR3: CASSTGTSTDTQYF

length: 13
D: -
size: -
V: TRBV5-1
J: TRBJ2-3
DNA: TGCGCCAGCAGCTTGCGCTCTGGGGATACGCAGTATTTT
CDR3: CASSLRSGDTQYF

length: 15
D: -
size: -
V: TRBV19
J: TRBJ2-3
DNA: TGTGCCAGTAGTATAGCAGGGTTGTCGTCGGATACGCAGTATTTT
CDR3: CASSIAGLSSDTQYF

length: 15
D: -
size: -
V: TRBV27
J: TRBJ2-7
DNA: TGTGCCAGCAGTTTATCAGGTAGAAGCCTATACGAGCAGTACTTC
CDR3: CASSLSGRSLYEQYF

length: 15
D: TRBD1
size: -
V: TRBV11-3
J: TRBJ2-1
DNA: TGTGCCAGCAGCTTAGGGGGGACAGGGGTGGATGAGCAGTTCTTC
CDR3: CASSLGGTGVDEQFF

length: 16
D: TRBD2
size: -
V: TRBV19
J: TRBJ2-5
DNA: TGTGCCAGTAGTATAGGAGGGCTAGCGGGAAGAGAGACCCAGTACTTC
CDR3: CASSIGGLAGRETQYF

length: 11
D: -
size: few
V: TRBV7-9
J: TRBJ1-1
DNA: TGTGCCAGCAGCCAAGCCTATGAAGCTTTCTTT
CDR3: CASSQAYEAFF

length: 13
D: -
size: -
V: TRBV7-9
J: TRBJ1-1
DNA: TGTGCCAGCAGCTCGTGGATGTACACTGAAGCTTTCTTT
CDR3: CASSSWMYTEAFF

length: 14
D: TRBD1
size: few
V: TRBV9
J: TRBJ1-2
DNA: TGTGCCAGCAGCCCGGGGGGGACAGGGGATGGCTACACCTTC
CDR3: CASSPGGTGDGYTF

length: 15
D: -
size: few
V: TRBV7-9
J: TRBJ1-2
DNA: TGTGCCAGCAGCTTAGCGAACAGCCCGCGCTATGGCTACACCTTC
CDR3: CASSLANSPRYGYTF

length: 14
D: -
size: once
V: TRBV14
J: TRBJ2-3
DNA: TGTGCCAGCAGCCGATCTGGCGGGTACGATACGCAGTATTTT
CDR3: CASSRSGGYDTQYF

length: 14
D: -
size: once
V: TRBV5-5
J: TRBJ2-2
DNA: TGTGCCAGCAGCAAAGAACAGGGGACTGGGGAGCTGTTTTTT
CDR3: CASSKEQGTGELFF

length: 15
D: TRBD2
size: -
V: TRBV28
J: TRBJ2-7
DNA: TGTGCCAGCACCTTAGCGGGAGCCCTCTCCTACGAGCAGTACTTC
CDR3: CASTLAGALSYEQYF

length: 13
D: -
size: -
V: TRBV9
J: TRBJ1-1
DNA: TGTGCCAGCAGCGTAGAGGGAAACACTGAAGCTTTCTTT
CDR3: CASSVEGNTEAFF

length: 15
D: -
size: -
V: TRBV27
J: TRBJ2-5
DNA: TGTGCCAGCAGTTTATCGAAGTCCGGGGGAGAGACCCAGTACTTC
CDR3: CASSLSKSGGETQYF

length: 14
D: -
size: -
V: TRBV18
J: TRBJ1-1
DNA: TGTGCCAGCTCACCTCGGACCGAGAACACTGAAGCTTTCTTT
CDR3: CASSPRTENTEAFF

length: 13
D: -
size: -
V: TRBV7-9
J: TRBJ2-5
DNA: TGTGCCAGCAGCTTAGCAGGGTTGGGGGTCCAGTACTTC
CDR3: CASSLAGLGVQYF

length: 16
D: TRBD1
size: few
V: TRBV7-9
J: TRBJ2-5
DNA: TGTGCCAGCAGCCCGTACAGGGGGAACGTCCAAGAGACCCAGTACTTC
CDR3: CASSPYRGNVQETQYF

length: 14
D: -
size: -
V: TRBV27
J: TRBJ1-1
DNA: TGTGCCAGCAGTTTTCGGTGGCAGGGCGGAGGAGCTTTCTTT
CDR3: CASSFRWQGGGAFF